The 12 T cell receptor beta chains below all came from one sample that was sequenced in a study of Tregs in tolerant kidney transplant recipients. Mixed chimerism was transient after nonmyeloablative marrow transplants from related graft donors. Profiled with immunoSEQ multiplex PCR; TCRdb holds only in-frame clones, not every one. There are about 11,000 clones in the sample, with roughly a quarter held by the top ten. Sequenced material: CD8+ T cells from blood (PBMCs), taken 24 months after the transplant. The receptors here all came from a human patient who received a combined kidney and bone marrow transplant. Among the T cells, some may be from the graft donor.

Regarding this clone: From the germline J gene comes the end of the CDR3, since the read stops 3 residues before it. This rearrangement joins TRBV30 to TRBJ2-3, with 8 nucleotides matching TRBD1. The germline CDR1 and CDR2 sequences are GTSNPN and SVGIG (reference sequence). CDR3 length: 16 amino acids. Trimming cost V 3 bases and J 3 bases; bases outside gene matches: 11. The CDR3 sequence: CAWSAKDREYTDTQYF. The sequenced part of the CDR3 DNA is TGTGCCTGGAGCGCAAAGGACAGGGAGTATACAGATACG.

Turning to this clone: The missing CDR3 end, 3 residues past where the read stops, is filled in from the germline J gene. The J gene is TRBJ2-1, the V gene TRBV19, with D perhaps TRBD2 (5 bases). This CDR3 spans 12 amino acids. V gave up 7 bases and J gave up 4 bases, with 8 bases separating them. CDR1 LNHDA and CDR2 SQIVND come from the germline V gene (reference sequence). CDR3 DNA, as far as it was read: TGTGCCAGTATCGGGGTTTACAATGAG. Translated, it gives CASIGVYNE. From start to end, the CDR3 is CASIGVYNEQFF.

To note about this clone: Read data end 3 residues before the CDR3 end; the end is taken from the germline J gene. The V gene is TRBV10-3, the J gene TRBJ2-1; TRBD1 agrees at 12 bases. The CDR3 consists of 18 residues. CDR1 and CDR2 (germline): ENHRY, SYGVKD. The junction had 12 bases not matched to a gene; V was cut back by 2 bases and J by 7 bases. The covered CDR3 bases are TGTGCCATCAGTGAGCCTAACTGGGACAGGGGGCTTCTTAATGAG. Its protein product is CAISEPNWDRGLLNE. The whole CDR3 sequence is CAISEPNWDRGLLNEQFF.

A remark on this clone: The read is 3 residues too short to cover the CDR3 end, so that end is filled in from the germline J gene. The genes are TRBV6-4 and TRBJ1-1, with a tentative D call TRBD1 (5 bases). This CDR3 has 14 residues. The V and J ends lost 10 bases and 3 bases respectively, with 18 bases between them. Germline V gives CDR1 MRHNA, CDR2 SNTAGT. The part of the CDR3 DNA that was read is TGTGCCAAAAGGGAAGGGGAGGTACACACTGAA. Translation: CAKREGEVHTE. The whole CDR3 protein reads CAKREGEVHTEAFF.

The CDR3 reads CASSLVAGEHEQYF. The sequenced part of the CDR3 DNA is TGTGCCAGCAGCTTAGTGGCGGGAGAACACGAG. This chain connects TRBV11-2 to TRBJ2-7; 7 positions agree with TRBD2. The read is 3 residues too short to cover the CDR3 end, so that end is filled in from the germline J gene. V lost 1 base and J lost 5; bases outside the gene matches: 5. The CDR3 runs to 14 residues. In germline, CDR1 is SGHAT, CDR2 FQNNGV.

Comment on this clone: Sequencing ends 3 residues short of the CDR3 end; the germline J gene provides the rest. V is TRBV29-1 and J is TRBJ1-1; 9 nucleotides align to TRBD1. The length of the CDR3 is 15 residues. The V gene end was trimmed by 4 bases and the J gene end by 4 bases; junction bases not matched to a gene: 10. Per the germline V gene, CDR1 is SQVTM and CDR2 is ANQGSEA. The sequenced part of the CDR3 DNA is TGCAGCGTTGCCGCACCCGGGACAGGGCCCACTGAA. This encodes CSVAAPGTGPTE. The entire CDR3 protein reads CSVAAPGTGPTEAFF.

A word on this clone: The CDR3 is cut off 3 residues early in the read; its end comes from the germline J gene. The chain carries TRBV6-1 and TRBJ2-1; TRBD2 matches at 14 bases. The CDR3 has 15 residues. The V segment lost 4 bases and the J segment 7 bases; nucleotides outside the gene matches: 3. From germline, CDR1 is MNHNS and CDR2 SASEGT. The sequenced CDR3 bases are TGTGCCAGCAGTGGCGGACTAGCGGGAGGTAATGAG. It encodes CASSGGLAGGNE. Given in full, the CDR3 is CASSGGLAGGNEQFF.

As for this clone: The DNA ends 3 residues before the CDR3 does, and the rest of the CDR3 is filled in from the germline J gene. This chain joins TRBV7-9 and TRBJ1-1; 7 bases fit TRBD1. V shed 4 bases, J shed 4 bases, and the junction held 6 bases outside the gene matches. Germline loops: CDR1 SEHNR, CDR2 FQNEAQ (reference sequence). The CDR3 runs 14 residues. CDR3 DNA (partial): TGTGCCAGCAGCTCGGGACAGTGGGGCACTGAA. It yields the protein CASSSGQWGTE. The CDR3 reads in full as CASSSGQWGTEAFF.

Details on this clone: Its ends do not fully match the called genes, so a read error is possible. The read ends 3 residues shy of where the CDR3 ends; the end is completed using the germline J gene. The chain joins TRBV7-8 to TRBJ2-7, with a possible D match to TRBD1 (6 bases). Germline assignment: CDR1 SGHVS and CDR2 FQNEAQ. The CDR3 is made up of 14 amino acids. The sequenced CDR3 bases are TGTGCCAGCACCTTAAGTGGGGGCCCCTACGAG. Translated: CASTLSGGPYE. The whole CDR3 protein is CASTLSGGPYEQYF.

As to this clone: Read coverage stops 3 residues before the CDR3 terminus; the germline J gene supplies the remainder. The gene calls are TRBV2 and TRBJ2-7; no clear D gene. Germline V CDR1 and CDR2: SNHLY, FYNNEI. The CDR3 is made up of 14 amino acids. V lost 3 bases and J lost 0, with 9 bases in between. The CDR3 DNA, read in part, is TGTGCCAGCAGTGAGCTTAGCAGCTCCTACGAG. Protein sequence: CASSELSSSYE. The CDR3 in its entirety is CASSELSSSYEQYF.

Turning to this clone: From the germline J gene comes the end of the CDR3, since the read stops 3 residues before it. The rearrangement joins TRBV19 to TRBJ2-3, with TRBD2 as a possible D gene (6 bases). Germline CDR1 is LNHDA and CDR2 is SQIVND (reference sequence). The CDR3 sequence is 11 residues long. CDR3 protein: CASGSTDTQYF. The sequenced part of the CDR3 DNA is TGTGCGAGCGGGTCCACAGATACG.

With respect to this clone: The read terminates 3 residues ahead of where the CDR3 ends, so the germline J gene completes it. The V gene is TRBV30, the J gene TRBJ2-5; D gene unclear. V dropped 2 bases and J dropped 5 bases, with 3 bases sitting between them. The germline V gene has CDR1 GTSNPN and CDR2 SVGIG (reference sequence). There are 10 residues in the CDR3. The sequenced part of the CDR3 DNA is TGTGCCTGGAGTAGGGAGACC. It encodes CAWSRET. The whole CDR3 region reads CAWSRETQYF.